Following are 14 T cell receptor beta chains from one sample sequenced in a study of T cells and Merkel cell carcinoma outcomes. The table came from immunoSEQ multiplex PCR; TCRdb's copy has only in-frame clones and leaves some out. Of 9,500 to 15,000 clones in the sample, 95% to 96% were seen once. Source material: tumor tissue from Merkel cell carcinoma. The receptors come from a human donor with Merkel cell carcinoma.

The V call is TRBV29-1, the J call TRBJ2-3; D remains unclear. Between the trimmed V and J ends, which lost 7 bases and 4 bases, there was a span of 12 bases. CDR1 is SQVTM, CDR2 ANQGSEA, per germline. The CDR3 is 12 residues long. CDR3 residues: CSAKHSADTQYF. The CDR3, as DNA: TGCAGCGCAAAACACTCGGCAGATACGCAGTATTTT.

This chain uses TRBV28 with TRBJ1-5; TRBD1 aligns across 8 bases. The CDR3 contains 15 residues. In germline, CDR1 is MDHEN, CDR2 SYDVKM. Trimming at V came to 6 bases and at J to 4 bases, leaving 8 bases not matched to a gene. This CDR3 reads CASSPGQGHNQPQHF. CDR3 sequence (DNA): TGTGCCAGCAGCCCCGGACAGGGCCATAATCAGCCCCAGCATTTT.

This chain joins TRBV20-1 and TRBJ2-7; D is unresolved. Germline CDR1 is DFQATT and CDR2 is SNEGSKA (reference sequence). The CDR3 is made up of 10 amino acids. Between the trimmed V and J ends, which lost 4 bases and 4 bases, there was a span of 5 bases. The CDR3 region is CSATLYEQYF. In DNA form, the CDR3 reads TGCAGTGCTACTCTTTACGAGCAGTACTTC.

This sequence joins TRBV7-2 and TRBJ1-5; no definite D call. Germline CDR1 reads SGHTA; CDR2 reads FQGNSA. CDR3 size: 14 residues. V lost 4 bases, J lost 6 bases, and 13 bases lay in between. The CDR3 bases are TGTGCCAGCAGCTCGGGATTCGGCTCTCAGCCCCAGCATTTT. Protein: CASSSGFGSQPQHF.

The J gene is TRBJ1-2, the V gene TRBV4-3; D gene uncertain. Germline CDR1 reads LGHNA; CDR2 reads YSLEER. This CDR3 spans 15 amino acids. V was cut by 1 base and J by 4 bases, with 13 bases left in between. CDR3 residues: CASSQGAREGYGYTF. The DNA of the CDR3 is TGCGCCAGCAGCCAAGGGGCTCGAGAAGGCTATGGCTACACCTTC.

This chain connects TRBV19 to TRBJ1-2, with TRBD1 matching over 7 bases. J gave up 7 bases and V 7 bases, and 9 bases lay outside the gene matches. Germline assignment: CDR1 LNHDA and CDR2 SQIVND (reference sequence). This CDR3 spans 13 amino acids. The CDR3 here is CASIGSTGSGYTF. The CDR3 DNA reads TGTGCCAGTATAGGATCGACAGGGTCTGGCTACACCTTC.

This rearrangement joins TRBV5-1 to TRBJ2-3; D may be TRBD2 (5 bases). The V gene's germline CDR1 is SGHRS and CDR2 YFSETQ. The CDR3 totals 16 residues. Trimming shortened V by 5 bases and J by 2 bases, and 18 bases separated the two germline ends. DNA for the CDR3: TGCGCCAGCAGAGACGGGATCCCAATCCACACAGATACGCAGTATTTT. Translating it yields CASRDGIPIHTDTQYF.

The chain combines TRBV6-6 with TRBJ2-7, with D tentatively TRBD2 (5 bases). The CDR3 runs 14 residues. Germline loops: CDR1 MNHNY, CDR2 SVGAGI (reference sequence). The ends were cut back, 7 bases at V and 0 bases at J, with 13 bases in the middle. The CDR3 DNA reads TGTGCCAGCACCCCCCGGGGTCCCTCCTACGAGCAGTACTTC. Translated, it gives CASTPRGPSYEQYF.

V usage is TRBV9 and J usage is TRBJ2-7; tentatively, D is TRBD1 or TRBD2 (5 bases each). The CDR3 runs to 15 residues. V was cut by 3 bases and J by 1 base, with 14 bases left in between. Germline CDR1 is SGDLS and CDR2 is YYNGEE. The CDR3 sequence: CASSESGTESYEQYF. The CDR3 bases are TGTGCCAGCAGCGAATCCGGGACGGAGTCCTACGAGCAGTACTTC.

This clone was seen just once. The chain joins TRBV29-1 to TRBJ2-3; TRBD2 aligns across 10 bases. Germline V gives CDR1 SQVTM, CDR2 ANQGSEA. CDR3 length: 14 residues. V gave up 4 bases and J gave up 3 bases; unmatched junction bases: 4. CDR3 sequence reads: CSVASGSITDTQYF. The CDR3 DNA sequence: TGCAGCGTTGCTAGCGGGAGTATAACAGATACGCAGTATTTT.

The chain employs TRBV6-1 and TRBJ1-4; no reliable D call. This CDR3 is built from 15 residues. Trimming removed 0 bases from V and 0 bases from J, with 5 bases in between. From germline, CDR1 is MNHNS and CDR2 SASEGT. This chain's CDR3 is CASSEAAATNEKLFF. DNA of the CDR3: TGTGCCAGCAGTGAAGCGGCAGCAACTAATGAAAAACTGTTTTTT.

The gene calls are TRBV27 and TRBJ1-5; no clear D. Per germline, CDR1 MNHEY and CDR2 SMNVEV (reference sequence). The CDR3 contains 13 residues. Trimming shortened V by 9 bases and J by 0 bases, and 9 bases separated the two germline ends. The CDR3 loop reads CASKGHSNQPQHF. DNA of the CDR3: TGTGCCAGTAAGGGTCATAGCAATCAGCCCCAGCATTTT.

The chain links TRBV7-3 to TRBJ2-1; unclear D gene. V shed 2 bases and J shed 10 bases, with 12 bases lying between them. There are 13 residues in the CDR3. CDR1 SGHTA and CDR2 FQGTGA come from the germline V gene. The DNA of the CDR3 is TGTGCCAGCAGCTTAGTCACGGGTCGGGAGCAGTTCTTC. Translating it yields CASSLVTGREQFF.

The chain recombines TRBV18 with TRBJ1-1; 7 bases align to TRBD1. The CDR3 contains 15 residues. CDR1 and CDR2 (germline): KGHSH, LQKENI. V was pared by 2 bases and J by 1 base, with 4 bases of the junction left unmatched. The CDR3 region has the DNA TGTGCCAGCTCACCAGTCGACAGGGCGAACACTGAAGCTTTCTTT. Its protein product is CASSPVDRANTEAFF.